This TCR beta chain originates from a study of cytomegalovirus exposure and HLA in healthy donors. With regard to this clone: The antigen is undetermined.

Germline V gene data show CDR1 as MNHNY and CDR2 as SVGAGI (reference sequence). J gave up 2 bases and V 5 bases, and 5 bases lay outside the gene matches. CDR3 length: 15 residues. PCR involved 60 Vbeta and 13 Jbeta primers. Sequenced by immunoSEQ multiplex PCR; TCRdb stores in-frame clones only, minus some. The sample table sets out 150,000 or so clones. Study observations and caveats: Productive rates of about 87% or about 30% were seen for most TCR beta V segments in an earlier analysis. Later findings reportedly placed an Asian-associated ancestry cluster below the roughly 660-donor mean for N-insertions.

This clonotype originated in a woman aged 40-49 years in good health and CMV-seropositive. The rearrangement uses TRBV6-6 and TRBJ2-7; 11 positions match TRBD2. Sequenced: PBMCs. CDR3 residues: CASSPQTSGTYEQYF. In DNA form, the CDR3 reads TGTGCCAGCAGTCCCCAGACTAGCGGGACCTACGAGCAGTACTTC.